Listed here are 23 T cell receptor beta chains from one sample, sequenced in a study of shared clonotypes between healthy human individuals. TCRdb keeps only in-frame clones here, not all; method: immunoSEQ multiplex PCR. The profile shows 2 million to 2.5 million clones, approximately 94% of them singletons. Source material: naive CD4+ T cells sorted from blood. The subset denotes: CD45RA+ positively selected. These receptors originate from a young man in good health.

CDR3 in amino acids: CASSRNPGTGEEKLFF. The CDR3 DNA follows: TGCGCCAGCAGCCGGAACCCCGGGACAGGGGAGGAAAAACTGTTTTTT. The J gene is TRBJ1-4, the V gene TRBV5-1; 10 bases map to TRBD1. V shed 4 bases, J shed 8 bases, and the junction held 11 bases outside the gene matches. In germline, CDR1 is SGHRS, CDR2 YFSETQ. The CDR3 has 16 amino acids.

The chain has TRBV18 and TRBJ1-2; 7 bases align to TRBD1. Looked up from germline, CDR1 is KGHSH and CDR2 is LQKENI. V lost 10 bases, J lost 8 bases, and 13 bases stayed unmatched. The CDR3 covers 13 residues. The CDR3 is CATAAGGGAGYTF. The DNA for the CDR3 is TGTGCCACCGCGGCGGGAGGGGGCGCCGGCTACACCTTC.

V usage is TRBV4-1 and J usage is TRBJ2-3; 7 bases agree with TRBD2. Germline CDR1 reads MGHRA; CDR2 reads YSYEKL. V lost 4 bases to trimming and J lost 0 bases; unmatched junction nucleotides: 10. This CDR3 spans 17 amino acids. CDR3 residues: CASSPSGYPPSTDTQYF. The CDR3 DNA is TGCGCCAGCAGCCCTAGCGGCTATCCCCCTAGCACAGATACGCAGTATTTT.

The chain uses TRBV2 and TRBJ2-5, with D unclear. The CDR3 contains 15 residues. Germline V CDR1 and CDR2: SNHLY, FYNNEI. Trimming took 2 bases from V and 4 from J, leaving 14 bases between them. The CDR3 loop is CASSESNRPPETQYF. The CDR3 coding sequence is TGTGCCAGCAGTGAATCTAACCGCCCCCCAGAGACCCAGTACTTC.

As concerns this clone: Within the sample, other DNA sequences also encode this same CDR3. The chain combines TRBV5-1 with TRBJ2-1, with a weak D call TRBD2 (6 bases). Trimming shortened V by 0 bases and J by 6 bases, and 7 bases separated the two germline ends. The CDR3 has 13 residues. Germline V gene data show CDR1 as SGHRS and CDR2 as YFSETQ. CDR3 nucleotide sequence: TGCGCCAGCAGCTTGGCCGGGGGCAATGAGCAGTTCTTC. It is translated as CASSLAGGNEQFF. Based on the CDR3 plus reference TRBV5-1 and TRBJ2-1, the full variable domain is KAGVTQTPRYLIKTRGQQVTLSCSPISGHRSVSWYQQTPGQGLQFLFEYFSETQRNKGNFPGRFSGRQFSNSRSEMNVSTLELGDSALYLCASSLAGGNEQFFGPGTRLTVL.

The chain combines TRBV5-4 with TRBJ2-7, with TRBD1 matching over 7 bases. Unmatched junction bases numbered 8, after V lost 4 bases and J lost 1 base. Germline V CDR1 and CDR2: SGHNT, YYREEE (reference sequence). The CDR3 extends over 15 amino acids. The DNA of the CDR3 is TGTGCCAGCAGCGGGCCGGGACAGCAATCCTACGAGCAGTACTTC. It yields the protein CASSGPGQQSYEQYF.

The rearrangement joins TRBV2 to TRBJ1-2, with D maybe TRBD1 (6 bases). The V end lost 8 bases, the J end lost 2 bases, and 9 bases lay between the germline ends. CDR3 length: 12 amino acids. Germline V gives CDR1 SNHLY, CDR2 FYNNEI. The CDR3 DNA is TGTGCCAGCGGGGGGCGCAACTATGGCTACACCTTC. Its translation: CASGGRNYGYTF.

The chain employs TRBV5-8 and TRBJ2-7, with 8 positions matching TRBD1. Trimming cost V 1 base and J 1 base; bases outside gene matches: 4. The CDR3 runs 15 residues. Germline V CDR1 and CDR2: SGHTS, YDEGEE. Here the CDR3 DNA reads TGTGCCAGCAGCTTGATGAGGACAGGGTCCTACGAGCAGTACTTC. This gives the protein CASSLMRTGSYEQYF.

The V call is TRBV5-5, the J call TRBJ1-2; no firm D call. The CDR3 runs to 13 residues. Germline V CDR1 and CDR2: SGHKS, YYEKEE (reference sequence). V was shortened by 3 bases and J by 5 bases, with 11 bases between the two germline ends. The CDR3 nucleotides read TGTGCCAGCAGCTCCGACATCCTTTATGGCTACACCTTC. This translates into CASSSDILYGYTF.

V gene TRBV19 combines with J gene TRBJ1-5; D is unclear. Trimming took 10 bases from V and 4 from J, leaving 14 bases between them. Per germline, CDR1 LNHDA and CDR2 SQIVND (reference sequence). This CDR3 is 13 amino acids long. Written as DNA, the CDR3 is TGTGCCACCGTCGGTTTACCTAATCAGCCCCAGCATTTT. Its translation: CATVGLPNQPQHF.

This chain joins TRBV28 and TRBJ2-1; D is unresolved. Trimming pared 3 bases from V and 5 bases from J, leaving 17 bases between. The CDR3 length is 16 residues. Per germline, CDR1 MDHEN and CDR2 SYDVKM. The CDR3 DNA sequence: TGTGCCAGCAGTTTTGGCGTAGTCCCCCGAAACAATGAGCAGTTCTTC. Its protein product is CASSFGVVPRNNEQFF.

The chain couples TRBV10-1 to TRBJ2-1, with D possibly being TRBD2 (5 bases). The V end was cut by 5 bases, the J end by 4 bases, with 15 bases between. This CDR3 has 15 residues. CDR1 and CDR2 from the germline V gene are WNHNN and SYGVQD (reference sequence). CDR3 region: CASSPKEGRYNEQFF. The CDR3 nucleotides read TGCGCCAGCAGTCCCAAAGAAGGGAGATACAATGAGCAGTTCTTC.

The J gene is TRBJ2-7, the V gene TRBV18, with D possibly being TRBD1 or TRBD2 (5 bases each). The V end lost 6 bases, the J end lost 3 bases, and 15 bases lay between the germline ends. Germline V CDR1 and CDR2: KGHSH, LQKENI. CDR3 length: 14 amino acids. The CDR3 here is CASSPSGAYYEQYF. CDR3 nucleotide sequence: TGTGCCAGCTCGCCTTCCGGGGCATACTACGAGCAGTACTTC.

The chain is built from TRBV5-8 and TRBJ2-7; 8 positions match TRBD1. Trimming removed 4 bases from V and 7 bases from J; junction bases left unmatched: 13. Germline loops: CDR1 SGHTS, CDR2 YDEGEE. CDR3 length equals 15 residues. CDR3 coding DNA: TGTGCCAGCAGCGTAAGACCGGGCAGGGGGCAGGAGCAGTACTTC. Protein: CASSVRPGRGQEQYF. Full variable domain (missing parts from reference TRBV5-8 and TRBJ2-7): EAGVTQSPTHLIKTRGQQATLRCSPISGHTSVYWYQQALGLGLQFLLWYDEGEERNRGNFPPRFSGRQFPNYSSELNVNALELEDSALYLCASSVRPGRGQEQYFGPGTRLTVT.

Comments on this clone: The sample carries other DNA sequences with the same CDR3. The chain recombines TRBV28 with TRBJ1-5; 7 nucleotides align to TRBD1. There are 14 residues in the CDR3. After removal of 4 bases from V and 4 bases from J, the junction contained 4 bases not matched to a gene. The germline V gene encodes CDR1 MDHEN and CDR2 SYDVKM. CDR3 protein: CASSSTGLNQPQHF. The CDR3 bases are TGTGCCAGCAGTTCGACAGGGTTGAATCAGCCCCAGCATTTT.

The CDR3 loop is CASSVAPSGRERSYEQYF. The CDR3 DNA reads as TGTGCCAGCAGCGTAGCCCCAAGCGGGAGAGAACGGTCCTACGAGCAGTACTTC. This chain links TRBV9 with TRBJ2-7; TRBD2 matches at 8 bases. The CDR3 is made up of 18 amino acids. With 0 bases clipped from V and 1 base from J, the junction kept 12 bases outside the gene matches. Germline V gene sequence: CDR1 SGDLS, CDR2 YYNGEE.

The chain carries TRBV2 and TRBJ2-5; D is unresolved. This CDR3 has 13 amino acids. Trimming removed 5 bases from V and 7 bases from J, with 14 bases in between. Per the germline V gene, CDR1 is SNHLY and CDR2 is FYNNEI. The CDR3: CASSPDRAGTQYF. Here the CDR3 DNA reads TGTGCCAGCAGTCCCGACCGGGCAGGGACCCAGTACTTC.

Concerning this clone: This sample includes further DNA sequences coding for the same CDR3. The chain links TRBV7-2 to TRBJ2-7; D gene unclear. Trimming shortened V by 5 bases and J by 1 base, and 6 bases separated the two germline ends. The CDR3 contains 12 residues. Germline assignment: CDR1 SGHTA and CDR2 FQGNSA. The CDR3 DNA is TGTGCCAGCAGCCCTCATTCCTACGAGCAGTACTTC. It codes for CASSPHSYEQYF.

This chain joins TRBV5-1 and TRBJ1-3, with a weak D call TRBD1 (6 bases). Germline V gene lookup returns CDR1 SGHRS and CDR2 YFSETQ. The CDR3 contains 14 residues. Trimming took off 5 bases at V and 2 bases at J, with 11 bases between the two ends. The CDR3 nucleotides are TGCGCCAGCAGGTCCCCAGGGGCTGGAAACACCATATATTTT. This sequence encodes CASRSPGAGNTIYF.

This rearrangement joins TRBV9 to TRBJ2-3; 7 bases are shared with TRBD1. Germline V gene lookup returns CDR1 SGDLS and CDR2 YYNGEE. With V trimmed by 0 bases and J by 7 bases, 2 bases remained unmatched. CDR3 length: 13 amino acids. CDR3 DNA: TGTGCCAGCAGCGTAGAAGGGGGCTATACGCAGTATTTT. As protein: CASSVEGGYTQYF.

V is TRBV6-1 and J is TRBJ2-5; possible D gene TRBD1, 5 bases. Trimming shortened V by 7 bases and J by 2 bases, and 17 bases separated the two germline ends. The CDR3 is 15 residues long. Germline lookup yields CDR1 MNHNS and CDR2 SASEGT. CDR3 nucleotide sequence: TGTGCCAGCAAAGGATGGGCAGGGCGTCAAGAGACCCAGTACTTC. This encodes CASKGWAGRQETQYF.

The chain combines TRBV30 with TRBJ1-2; 9 bases align to TRBD1. The ends lost 3 bases at V and 8 bases at J; junction bases unmatched: 7. Looked up from germline, CDR1 is GTSNPN and CDR2 is SVGIG (reference sequence). This CDR3 is 13 amino acids long. The CDR3 DNA is TGTGCCTGGAGAGCAACAGGGGGCGCCGGCTACACCTTC. This translates into CAWRATGGAGYTF.

V usage is TRBV30 and J usage is TRBJ2-2; D is uncertain. CDR1 is GTSNPN and CDR2 is SVGIG in the germline V gene (reference sequence). V shed 2 bases and J shed 0 bases, with 16 bases lying between them. This CDR3 contains 17 residues. CDR3 DNA sequence: TGTGCCTGGAGTCCAACCGGACGGATAGCGAACACCGGGGAGCTGTTTTTT. The encoded protein is CAWSPTGRIANTGELFF. The whole variable domain, filled in from reference TRBV30 and TRBJ2-2, reads SQTIHQWPATLVQPVGSPLSLECTVEGTSNPNLYWYRQAAGRGLQLLFYSVGIGQISSEVPQNLSASRPQDRQFILSSKKLLLSDSGFYLCAWSPTGRIANTGELFFGEGSRLTVL.